This T cell receptor beta chain was sequenced for a study of shared clonotypes between healthy human individuals. Deep was the level used in running the assay. Authors' processing steps: Junction-only sequences without quality scores came from ImmunoSEQ, so filtering differed. Using immunoSEQ multiplex PCR, the repertoire was profiled, and TCRdb retains in-frame clones only, with some absent. V, J and clone size were drawn from that table, and D and trimming were deduced from the DNA. The sample lists about 510,000 clones, nearly 80% seen once, with roughly an eighth in the top ten. Nashville, Tennessee was home to all donors, each a Caucasian adult. This CDR3 is built from 15 residues. Germline V gene lookup returns CDR1 LNHDA and CDR2 SQIVND (reference sequence). Trimming shortened V by 3 bases and J by 5 bases, and 16 bases separated the two germline ends.

J is TRBJ2-5 and V is TRBV19; D is undetermined. The clonotype comes from a middle-aged woman in good health. Some clones in this sample may be carry-over from other donors' samples. Sequencing was performed on PBMCs. CDR3: CASSITTSPTETQYF. In DNA form, the CDR3 reads TGTGCCAGTAGTATTACTACAAGCCCCACCGAGACCCAGTACTTC.